This is a list of T cell receptor beta chains from one sample in a study of T cells in Graves' hyperthyroidism and ophthalmopathy. One entry per CDR3 protein, called by TCRdb with MiXCR from the multiplex PCR reads. The top ten hold around 23% of the sample, which has 20,000 to 30,000 distinct CDR3 sequences, less than 65% seen once. Sequencing was performed on blood. All receptors come from a woman aged 40 to 49 with Graves' hyperthyroidism that later progressed to Graves' ophthalmopathy. Each CDR3 is given with its conserved first and last residue. D genes are given only for firm matches. Clone size is not always given. Where it is, it says once, few, many or a class for expanded clones.

>many|TRBJ1-1|TRBV7-9|-
CASSLEGSTEAFF
TGTGCCAGCAGCTTAGAAGGGAGCACTGAAGCTTTCTTT
>once|TRBJ2-7|TRBV5-6|-
CASGLRGEQYF
TGTGCCAGCGGCTTACGGGGCGAGCAGTACTTC
>-|TRBJ1-2|TRBV9|-
CASSANIRDTYGYTF
TGTGCCAGCAGCGCTAATATCCGGGACACCTATGGCTACACCTTC
>medium-sized|TRBJ2-2|TRBV2|-
CASSGILARGTGELFF
TGTGCCAGCAGTGGGATTCTAGCAAGGGGCACCGGGGAGCTGTTTTTT
>-|TRBJ1-5|TRBV2|-
CASSEAQLPQHF
TGTGCCAGCAGTGAAGCCCAGTTGCCCCAGCATTTT
>-|TRBJ2-7|TRBV5-6|-
CASHQRQSHEQYF
TGTGCCAGCCATCAGAGACAGTCCCACGAGCAGTACTTC
>few|TRBJ2-7|TRBV2|TRBD2
CASSTPGLAGDYEQYF
TGTGCCAGCAGTACTCCGGGACTAGCGGGTGACTACGAGCAGTACTTC
>-|TRBJ2-6|TRBV18|-
CASSSVKGGSGANVLTF
TGTGCCAGCTCCTCGGTGAAGGGGGGCTCTGGGGCCAACGTCCTGACTTTC
>-|TRBJ2-7|TRBV5-4|-
CASSKTNSYEQYF
TGTGCCAGCAGCAAGACAAACTCCTACGAGCAGTACTTC
>-|TRBJ1-1|TRBV18|-
CASSPPAGSGTEAFF
TGTGCCAGCTCACCCCCGGCAGGGAGTGGCACTGAAGCTTTCTTT
>few|TRBJ2-5|TRBV2|TRBD1
CASSEDRQETQYF
TGTGCCAGCAGTGAGGACAGGCAAGAGACCCAGTACTTC
>many|TRBJ2-3|TRBV27|-
CASKPEHTDTQYF
TGTGCCAGCAAGCCGGAACACACAGATACGCAGTATTTT
>many|TRBJ2-2|TRBV5-1|-
CASSLEGGRTGELFF
TGCGCCAGCAGCTTGGAGGGGGGGCGCACCGGGGAGCTGTTTTTT
>once|TRBJ2-1|TRBV11-2|-
CASSFPEAYNEQFF
TGTGCCAGCAGCTTTCCGGAGGCCTACAATGAGCAGTTCTTC
>many|TRBJ1-1|TRBV9|TRBD1
CASSVAAGTANTEAFF
TGTGCCAGCAGCGTAGCCGCCGGGACAGCGAACACTGAAGCTTTCTTT
>many|TRBJ2-5|TRBV11-3|-
CASSLDQCWETETQYF
TGTGCCAGCAGCTTAGATCAATGTTGGGAGACGGAGACCCAGTACTTC
>few|TRBJ1-6|TRBV5-1|-
CASSGGIGVNSPLHF
TGCGCCAGCAGCGGAGGGATCGGCGTTAATTCACCCCTCCACTTT
>-|TRBJ1-5|TRBV20-1|-
CSAWEGGGQPQHF
TGCAGTGCATGGGAGGGGGGCGGTCAGCCCCAGCATTTT
>-|TRBJ2-3|TRBV20-1|-
CSASKGGVRVADTQYF
TGCAGTGCTAGCAAGGGGGGGGTGAGGGTTGCAGATACGCAGTATTTT
>many|TRBJ2-2|TRBV20-1|-
CSARGIGGHLNTGELFF
TGCAGTGCTAGAGGAATAGGAGGACATCTGAACACTGGGGAGCTGTTTTTT
>-|TRBJ2-1|TRBV20-1|-
CSAGARRLSATYNEQFF
TGCAGTGCGGGGGCTCGGCGGTTGTCCGCCACCTACAATGAGCAGTTCTTC
>-|TRBJ1-2|TRBV10-3|-
CAISPGTFGVGDGYTF
TGTGCCATCAGTCCCGGGACATTTGGTGTTGGTGATGGCTACACCTTC
>-|TRBJ1-5|TRBV20-1|-
CSAPESSGRLTMSSSSGQHF
-
>-|TRBJ1-4|TRBV20-1|-
CSARGGAGEKLFF
TGCAGTGCTAGAGGGGGGGCCGGTGAAAAACTGTTTTTT
>medium-sized|TRBJ1-2|TRBV15|-
CATASGRVDGYTF
TGTGCCACCGCCTCGGGAAGGGTCGATGGCTACACCTTC
>medium-sized|TRBJ1-5|TRBV7-9|-
CASSTAGSNQPQHF
TGTGCCAGCAGCACTGCAGGGAGCAATCAGCCCCAGCATTTT
>many|TRBJ1-4|TRBV7-9|-
CASSSPGTRPTNEKLFF
TGTGCCAGCAGCTCCCCCGGGACAAGACCAACTAATGAAAAACTGTTTTTT
>-|TRBJ2-3|TRBV5-6|-
CASCSIGDTQYF
TGTGCCAGCTGCTCGATCGGGGATACGCAGTATTTC
>-|TRBJ1-3|TRBV7-9|-
CASSLRQSSSGNTIYF
TGTGCCAGCAGCCTAAGACAGTCTTCCTCTGGAAACACTATATATTTT
>few|TRBJ1-1|TRBV29-1|-
CSVAAWGDTEAFF
TGCAGCGTTGCCGCTTGGGGAGACACTGAAGCTTTCTTT
>few|TRBJ2-7|TRBV25-1|-
CASSDPSKNYEQYF
TGTGCCAGCAGTGACCCAAGTAAGAACTACGAGCAGTACTTC
>-|TRBJ2-7|TRBV20-1|-
CSAKPPGQEGKQNF
TGCAGTGCTAAACCTCCGGGTCAGGAGGGCAAGCAGAACTTC
>-|TRBJ1-1|TRBV9|TRBD1
CASSEAGTGNTEAFF
TGTGCCAGCAGCGAAGCCGGGACAGGGAACACTGAAGCTTTCTTT
>-|TRBJ1-1|TRBV24-1|-
CASRKEANTEAFF
TGTGCCTCCCGAAAAGAGGCGAACACTGAAGCTTTCTTT
>many|TRBJ2-2|TRBV6-6|-
CASRPLTLRTGELFF
TGTGCCAGCAGGCCTCTAACCTTAAGAACCGGGGAGCTGTTTTTT
>-|TRBJ2-6|TRBV7-6|-
CASSFNWGISGANVLTF
TGTGCCAGCAGCTTTAATTGGGGGATATCTGGGGCCAACGTCCTGACTTTC
>few|TRBJ1-5|TRBV7-8|-
CASSFGVGNQPQHF
TGTGCCAGCAGCTTCGGGGTCGGAAATCAGCCCCAGCATTTT
>medium-sized|TRBJ2-7|TRBV20-1|TRBD1
CSARDRGDREQYF
TGCAGTGCCCGGGACAGGGGGGATCGGGAGCAGTACTTC
>-|TRBJ1-1|TRBV20-1|TRBD1
CSDPRTGNGKAFF
TGCAGTGATCCTAGGACAGGGAACGGGAAAGCTTTCTTT
>-|TRBJ2-3|TRBV9|-
CASSAMTTDTQYF
TGTGCCAGCAGCGCCATGACCACAGATACGCAGTATTTT
>-|TRBJ2-7|TRBV10-3|TRBD1
CAITWDRGLNEQYF
TGTGCCATCACCTGGGACAGGGGGCTGAACGAGCAGTACTTC
>once|TRBJ2-1|TRBV19|TRBD2
CASSLGLANEQFF
TGTGCCAGTAGTCTAGGACTAGCCAATGAGCAGTTCTTC